Listed below are T cell receptor beta chains from one sample, sequenced in a study of shared clonotypes between healthy human individuals. Here immunoSEQ multiplex PCR was the method, and the copy in TCRdb shows in-frame clones only, minus some. The data hold 2 million to 2.5 million clones, with under 95% observed a single time. Input material: naive CD4+ T cells from PBMCs. All receptors derive from a man aged 18 to 35 in good health. Some clones in this sample may be carry-over from other donors' samples. The CDR3 runs from the conserved cysteine through the conserved F or W. A D gene is named only where the DNA matches it firmly. Size is omitted from some rows. Given values are once, few, many or a class for expanded clones.

TRBJ1-1 once NA TRBV6-4 CASSRQANTEAFF TGTGCCAGCAGTAGACAGGCGAACACTGAAGCTTTCTTT
TRBJ1-4 few NA TRBV6-5 CASSYSYRVEKLFF TGTGCCAGCAGTTACTCGTACCGAGTTGAAAAACTGTTTTTT
TRBJ2-7 NA TRBD1 TRBV5-1 CASSAAGTGAYEQYF TGCGCCAGCAGCGCCGCCGGGACAGGGGCCTACGAGCAGTACTTC
TRBJ1-4 once NA TRBV5-4 CASSLRGAGDEKLFF TGTGCCAGCAGCTTACGGGGGGCTGGGGATGAAAAACTGTTTTTT
TRBJ2-7 NA TRBD1 TRBV5-4 CASSGQGAGGQYF TGTGCCAGCAGCGGACAGGGGGCAGGGGGACAGTACTTC
TRBJ2-2 NA NA TRBV5-4 CASSRLSSVSNTGELFF TGTGCCAGCAGCCGATTGTCTAGCGTTTCGAACACCGGGGAGCTGTTTTTT
TRBJ2-4 NA NA TRBV6-1 CASSEGVTLAKNIQYF TGTGCCAGCAGTGAAGGGGTTACACTAGCCAAAAACATTCAGTACTTC
TRBJ2-7 once TRBD1 TRBV27 CASSPGTEPYEQYF TGTGCCAGCAGTCCCGGGACAGAACCCTACGAGCAGTACTTC
TRBJ2-1 NA TRBD2 TRBV6-5 CASSYTSGTPGNEQFF TGTGCCAGCAGTTATACTAGCGGCACTCCCGGCAATGAGCAGTTCTTC
TRBJ2-2 NA TRBD1 TRBV2 CASSPTGGNTGELFF TGTGCCAGCAGTCCCACAGGGGGCAACACCGGGGAGCTGTTTTTT